Below, 14 T cell receptor beta chains from the same sample are listed, as sequenced in a study of OX40 agonist ivuxolimab in advanced cancers. Clones were sequenced by immunoSEQ multiplex PCR, and TCRdb holds only the in-frame ones, with some missing. Of around 74,000 clones in the sample, 85% were seen once. The sample in question was CD4+ or CD8+ T cells sorted from blood, obtained in a trial of the OX40 agonist ivuxolimab. Source of these receptors: an adult with an advanced solid tumor such as melanoma, head and neck, liver or kidney cancer.

CDR3 loop: CASSMGTGYEQYF. The CDR3 nucleotides are TGTGCCAGCAGCATGGGGACAGGGTACGAGCAGTACTTC. The genes are TRBV6-5 and TRBJ2-7; TRBD1 agrees at 9 bases. Trimming took 6 bases from V and 4 from J; bases not matched to a gene: 4. CDR1 and CDR2 from the germline V gene are MNHEY and SVGAGI. This CDR3 comprises 13 residues.

This clone was detected once. This chain uses TRBV7-9 with TRBJ1-4, with D unresolved. The germline V gene has CDR1 SEHNR and CDR2 FQNEAQ (reference sequence). This CDR3 region has 13 residues. V gave up 5 bases and J gave up 8 bases, with 12 bases separating them. The CDR3 spells CASSPPDMEKLFF. Written as DNA, the CDR3 is TGTGCCAGCAGCCCCCCCGACATGGAAAAACTGTTTTTT. The variable domain in full, completed from reference TRBV7-9 and TRBJ1-4, reads DTGVSQNPRHKITKRGQNVTFRCDPISEHNRLYWYRQTLGQGPEFLTYFQNEAQLEKSRLLSDRFSAERPKGSFSTLEIQRTEQGDSAMYLCASSPPDMEKLFFGSGTQLSVL.

The chain employs TRBV18 and TRBJ2-2; weak D call: TRBD2 (6 bases). This CDR3 is 15 amino acids long. Germline values: CDR1 KGHSH, CDR2 LQKENI. V shed 5 bases and J shed 1 base, with 11 bases lying between them. As DNA, the CDR3 is TGTGCCAGCTCAGGCGGGGCGTGGAACACCGGGGAGCTGTTTTTT. Its protein is CASSGGAWNTGELFF.

The chain recombines TRBV7-9 with TRBJ2-5; 8 bases align to TRBD2. Germline V gives CDR1 SEHNR, CDR2 FQNEAQ (reference sequence). Losses at the gene ends were 5 bases for V and 2 bases for J; bases not matched to a gene: 7. There are 15 residues in the CDR3. The CDR3 DNA follows: TGTGCCAGCAGCCCCAGCGGGGGACTGCAAGAGACCCAGTACTTC. Protein product: CASSPSGGLQETQYF.

The chain couples TRBV7-2 to TRBJ1-5, with 8 bases lining up with TRBD1. Germline-derived CDR1 and CDR2 are SGHTA and FQGNSA. The ends lost 5 bases at V and 2 bases at J; junction bases unmatched: 5. The CDR3 has 15 residues. CDR3 residues: CASSGQGMGNQPQHF. The CDR3 nucleotides read TGTGCCAGCAGCGGACAGGGTATGGGCAATCAGCCCCAGCATTTT.

This sequence joins TRBV7-3 and TRBJ1-1; D remains unclear. V dropped 5 bases and J dropped 5 bases, with 15 bases sitting between them. Per germline, CDR1 SGHTA and CDR2 FQGTGA. CDR3 size: 14 residues. For the CDR3, the DNA is TGTGCCAGCAGCCCTAACGCGCGGAAAACTGAAGCTTTCTTT. Its protein product is CASSPNARKTEAFF. Filled out from reference TRBV7-3 and TRBJ1-1, the complete variable domain reads GAGVSQTPSNKVTEKGKYVELRCDPISGHTALYWYRQSLGQGPEFLIYFQGTGAADDSGLPNDRFFAVRPEGSVSTLKIQRTERGDSAVYLCASSPNARKTEAFFGQGTRLTVV.

V gene TRBV6-1 combines with J gene TRBJ1-4; 8 bases line up with TRBD1. This CDR3 contains 14 residues. Germline CDR1 is MNHNS and CDR2 is SASEGT. Trimming at V came to 6 bases and at J to 7 bases, leaving 7 bases not matched to a gene. The CDR3 DNA reads TGTGCCAGCAGGAGGACAGGGAGCGGTGAAAAACTGTTTTTT. It codes for CASRRTGSGEKLFF.

This clone was seen a single time. The rearrangement links TRBV9 to TRBJ2-1; 8 bases are a match to TRBD2. This CDR3 contains 18 residues. The junction had 13 bases not matched to a gene; V was cut back by 0 bases and J by 5 bases. The V gene's germline CDR1 is SGDLS and CDR2 YYNGEE. In DNA, the CDR3 is TGTGCCAGCAGCGTAGGCCATGGGCGGGGGGACCTTAACAATGAGCAGTTCTTC. This gives the protein CASSVGHGRGDLNNEQFF.

CDR3 loop: CASSPYRQGKNEKLFF. The DNA for the CDR3 is TGTGCCAGCAGCCCGTACCGGCAAGGGAAAAACGAAAAACTGTTTTTT. The V and J genes are TRBV11-2 and TRBJ1-4; the D is unclear. Germline-derived CDR1 and CDR2 are SGHAT and FQNNGV. V was pared by 5 bases and J by 8 bases, with 21 bases between. The CDR3 spans 16 residues.

The chain carries TRBV29-1 and TRBJ2-3; D gene uncertain. CDR1 is SQVTM and CDR2 is ANQGSEA in the germline V gene. The CDR3 is 13 residues long. V lost 4 bases and J 2 bases, leaving 10 bases between the germline ends. CDR3 protein: CSVVWQYTDTQYF. Here the CDR3 DNA reads TGCAGCGTTGTGTGGCAGTACACAGATACGCAGTATTTT.

In regard to this clone: Additional DNA sequences in this sample encode the identical CDR3. The rearrangement joins TRBV5-1 to TRBJ2-1, with D perhaps assigned TRBD1 or TRBD2 (5 bases each). CDR1 is SGHRS, CDR2 YFSETQ, per germline. This CDR3 contains 15 residues. V dropped 4 bases and J dropped 1 base, with 12 bases sitting between them. CDR3 in DNA: TGCGCCAGCAGCCAGGGTGGGGGATCCTACAATGAGCAGTTCTTC. Translated, it gives CASSQGGGSYNEQFF.

This chain links TRBV6-5 with TRBJ2-5; TRBD2 agrees at 8 bases. The trim removed 7 bases at V and 5 bases at J, leaving 6 bases unmatched. CDR3 length: 13 amino acids. CDR1 MNHEY and CDR2 SVGAGI come from the germline V gene. The CDR3 protein is CASIGSGGETQYF. CDR3 bases: TGTGCCAGCATTGGGAGCGGGGGCGAGACCCAGTACTTC.

This sequence joins TRBV27 and TRBJ2-5; D call uncertain. This CDR3 spans 15 amino acids. V was cut by 6 bases and J by 5 bases, with 19 bases left in between. The germline gives CDR1 MNHEY, CDR2 SMNVEV (reference sequence). DNA of the CDR3: TGTGCCAGCAGCGTAGCCGGGCCCAGAAGGGAGACCCAGTACTTC. As protein: CASSVAGPRRETQYF.

V is TRBV19 and J is TRBJ1-1; D gene ambiguous. The CDR3 is 14 amino acids. The V gene's germline CDR1 is LNHDA and CDR2 SQIVND (reference sequence). V lost 6 bases to trimming and J lost 2 bases, with 13 bases between them. The CDR3 region is CASRVVLANTEAFF. CDR3 DNA: TGTGCCAGTAGGGTCGTATTAGCCAACACTGAAGCTTTCTTT. The full variable domain, rest sourced from reference TRBV19 and TRBJ1-1, is DGGITQSPKYLFRKEGQNVTLSCEQNLNHDAMYWYRQDPGQGLRLIYYSQIVNDFQKGDIAEGYSVSREKKESFPLTVTSAQKNPTAFYLCASRVVLANTEAFFGQGTRLTVV.